This T cell receptor (beta chain) came from a study of blood T cell repertoires in COVID-19. On the study more broadly: COVID-19 samples collected from the United States, Italy and Spain covered acute and convalescent phases.

The data were produced by immunoSEQ multiplex PCR, yet TCRdb's version contains in-frame clones alone and is incomplete. The sample consists of about 330,000 clones, around 87% of them appearing once. J lost 5 bases, V lost 5 bases, and 6 bases had no gene match. Per the germline V gene, CDR1 is MNHEY and CDR2 is SVGEGT. The CDR3 has 15 amino acids. Recruitment covered fewer than 25 US areas and drew participants whose ages spanned roughly 18 to 100 years. Participant-given clinical history determined each cohort assignment. Sequencing used PBMCs or T cells enriched from blood (not recorded which). J is TRBJ2-3 and V is TRBV6-2 or TRBV6-3; 11 bases align to TRBD1. The receptor's source is a woman in her 30s who had recovered from COVID-19. CDR3 coding DNA: TGTGCCAGCAGTCGCTCCGGGACAGGGGGAGATACGCAGTATTTT. This translates into CASSRSGTGGDTQYF.